The 14 T cell receptor beta chains reported below all come from one sample, sequenced in a study of T cells in localized non-small cell lung cancer. Method: immunoSEQ multiplex PCR; TCRdb's copy keeps in-frame clones and lacks some. The sample carries just over 70,000 clones, 86% recorded once. Specimen: peripheral blood, collected before any cancer treatment. Source of these receptors: a male donor at least 60 years old with stage III squamous cell lung carcinoma.

The chain uses TRBV13 and TRBJ2-3; 7 nucleotides align to TRBD2. The CDR3 is 15 amino acids. Germline CDR1 PRHDT, CDR2 FYEKMQ (reference sequence). The V segment lost 5 bases and the J segment 1 base; nucleotides outside the gene matches: 6. CDR3 sequence: CASSLTGGGTDTQYF. The CDR3 DNA sequence: TGTGCCAGCAGCCTAACGGGGGGAGGCACAGATACGCAGTATTTT.

This sequence joins TRBV5-4 and TRBJ2-2, with TRBD2 identical over 9 bases. Germline loops: CDR1 SGHNT, CDR2 YYREEE (reference sequence). The V and J ends lost 4 bases and 0 bases, in that order; junction bases with no gene match: 7. The CDR3 runs to 17 residues. Written as DNA, the CDR3 is TGTGCCAGCAGCGACGCGAAGCGGGGGGCGAACACCGGGGAGCTGTTTTTT. It yields the protein CASSDAKRGANTGELFF.

The chain is built from TRBV19 and TRBJ1-3, with TRBD1 matching over 7 bases. The CDR3 contains 14 residues. Germline loops: CDR1 LNHDA, CDR2 SQIVND (reference sequence). V lost 10 bases to trimming and J lost 2 bases; unmatched junction nucleotides: 8. The CDR3, as DNA: TGTGCCACCAGTACAGGGGACCCTGGAAACACCATATATTTT. This codes for CATSTGDPGNTIYF.

This rearrangement joins TRBV10-3 to TRBJ2-5; D is undetermined. V was trimmed by 3 bases and J by 2 bases, leaving 13 bases between them. This CDR3 region has 15 residues. Germline lookup yields CDR1 ENHRY and CDR2 SYGVKD. In nucleotides, the CDR3 is TGTGCCATCAGTGACCCAGCAAGAGAACAAGAGACCCAGTACTTC. Amino acid sequence: CAISDPAREQETQYF.

This rearrangement joins TRBV25-1 to TRBJ1-4; 12 bases align to TRBD1. CDR1 MGHDK and CDR2 SYGVNS come from the germline V gene. Trimming at V came to 5 bases and at J to 6 bases, leaving 7 bases not matched to a gene. This CDR3 is built from 16 residues. The CDR3 reads CASSPGTGGYHEKLFF. The CDR3 DNA reads as TGTGCCAGCAGTCCCGGGACAGGGGGCTATCATGAAAAACTGTTTTTT.

This rearrangement joins TRBV2 to TRBJ1-5; TRBD1 agrees at 7 bases. This CDR3 is built from 13 residues. V gave up 6 bases and J gave up 4 bases; unmatched junction bases: 3. Germline values: CDR1 SNHLY, CDR2 FYNNEI. The CDR3 nucleotides read TGTGCCAGCAGCCCACAGGGGAATCAGCCCCAGCATTTT. The encoded protein is CASSPQGNQPQHF.

CDR3 bases: TGCGCCAGCAGCTTGGGCCAACGGGAGCTGTTTTTT. This translates into CASSLGQRELFF. The V and J genes are TRBV5-1 and TRBJ2-2; D ambiguous. CDR3 length: 12 residues. Trimming left V 0 bases short and J 9 bases short, with 6 bases between. CDR1 is SGHRS and CDR2 is YFSETQ in the germline V gene.

The chain combines TRBV5-1 with TRBJ1-1; D may be TRBD1 (5 bases). From germline, CDR1 is SGHRS and CDR2 YFSETQ. This CDR3 is built from 14 residues. V was trimmed by 0 bases and J by 5 bases, leaving 11 bases between them. In nucleotides, the CDR3 is TGCGCCAGCAGCTTGGTGGGGGATTGGACTGAAGCTTTCTTT. Translation: CASSLVGDWTEAFF.

The chain joins TRBV4-1 to TRBJ1-2; 8 nucleotides match TRBD1. This CDR3 is built from 15 residues. Trimming removed 2 bases from V and 4 bases from J; junction bases left unmatched: 6. Per germline, CDR1 MGHRA and CDR2 YSYEKL. The CDR3 spells CASSQQTGVTYGYTF. For the CDR3, the DNA is TGCGCCAGCAGCCAACAGACAGGGGTTACCTATGGCTACACCTTC.

The V call is TRBV27, the J call TRBJ1-3; 9 bases agree with TRBD1. The trim removed 2 bases at V and 4 bases at J, leaving 6 bases unmatched. Germline values: CDR1 MNHEY, CDR2 SMNVEV (reference sequence). The CDR3 is made up of 16 amino acids. The CDR3 region is CASSLTGTGLGNTIYF. The CDR3 DNA reads TGTGCCAGCAGTTTAACCGGGACAGGGTTAGGAAACACCATATATTTT.

The rearrangement joins TRBV7-9 to TRBJ1-5; a weak D match, TRBD1 (5 bases). V lost 0 bases and J 0 bases, leaving 6 bases between the germline ends. This CDR3 has 15 residues. CDR1 and CDR2 from the germline V gene are SEHNR and FQNEAQ (reference sequence). The CDR3 spells CASSLAGDSNQPQHF. The DNA of the CDR3 is TGTGCCAGCAGCTTAGCAGGGGATAGCAATCAGCCCCAGCATTTT.

The chain uses TRBV7-2 and TRBJ2-3, with 8 bases aligning to TRBD2. Per germline, CDR1 SGHTA and CDR2 FQGNSA. The CDR3 has 14 residues. After removal of 3 bases from V and 2 bases from J, the junction contained 1 base not matched to a gene. For the CDR3, the DNA is TGTGCCAGCAGCTTTAGCGGGGCCACAGATACGCAGTATTTT. As protein: CASSFSGATDTQYF.

The chain is built from TRBV19 and TRBJ1-6; D is ambiguous. The CDR3 has 15 residues. Looked up from germline, CDR1 is LNHDA and CDR2 is SQIVND (reference sequence). Trimming stripped 0 bases from V and 9 bases from J, with 12 bases between. CDR3 protein: CASSIEKGRSSPLHF. CDR3 coding DNA: TGTGCCAGTAGTATAGAAAAAGGGAGGAGTTCACCCCTCCACTTT.

This chain connects TRBV5-1 to TRBJ1-2; tentatively, D is TRBD1 (5 bases). There are 15 residues in the CDR3. Germline-derived CDR1 and CDR2 are SGHRS and YFSETQ. V was trimmed by 5 bases and J by 9 bases, leaving 23 bases between them. CDR3 residues: CASRPTGQGAGRYTF. The CDR3 DNA sequence: TGCGCCAGCAGACCTACAGGCCAGGGTGCTGGCCGCTACACCTTC.